This T cell receptor beta chain was recovered during a study of shared clonotypes between healthy human individuals. Overall study findings and caveats: Tissue TCR repertoires likely differ from these blood-only repertoires. Clonotype sharing across a handful of donors was observed for roughly 5% of naive CD4 clonotypes. Non-shared clonotypes had lower generation probabilities than clonotypes shared by all four sorted-subset donors.

This clone was picked up one time. Its antigen remains unknown. The CDR3 is made up of 14 amino acids. Germline V gene data show CDR1 as LNHDA and CDR2 as SQIVND (reference sequence). The V and J ends lost 3 bases and 3 bases respectively, with 12 bases between them. Terminally differentiated effector memory CD45RA+ cells were excluded by CCR7 positive selection of CD45RO-negative cells. Clones were sequenced by immunoSEQ multiplex PCR, and TCRdb holds only the in-frame ones, with some missing. Altogether some 740,000 clones are present, 80% to 95% being singletons, with the ten largest covering about 24%.

The TCR sequence derives from a man younger than 45 in good health. This chain connects TRBV19 to TRBJ2-7; D may be TRBD1 or TRBD2 (5 bases each). The material sequenced was naive CD8+ T cells sorted from blood. DNA for the CDR3: TGTGCCAGTAGTATGTTTGGGGGAAACTACGAGCAGTACTTC. Residues: CASSMFGGNYEQYF.